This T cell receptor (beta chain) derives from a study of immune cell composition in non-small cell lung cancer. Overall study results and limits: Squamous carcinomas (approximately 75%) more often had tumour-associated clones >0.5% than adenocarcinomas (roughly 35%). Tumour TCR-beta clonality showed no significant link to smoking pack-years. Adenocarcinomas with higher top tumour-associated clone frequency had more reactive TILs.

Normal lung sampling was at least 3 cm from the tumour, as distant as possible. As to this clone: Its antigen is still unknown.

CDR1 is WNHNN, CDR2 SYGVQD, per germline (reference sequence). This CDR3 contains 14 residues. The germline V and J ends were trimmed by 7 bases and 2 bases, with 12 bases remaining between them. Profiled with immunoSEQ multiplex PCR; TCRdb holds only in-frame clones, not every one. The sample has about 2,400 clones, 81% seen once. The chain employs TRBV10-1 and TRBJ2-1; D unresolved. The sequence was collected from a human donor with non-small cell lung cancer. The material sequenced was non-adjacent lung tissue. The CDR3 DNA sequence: TGCGCCAGCATTACACCGGGTCCCTACAATGAGCAGTTCTTC. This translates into CASITPGPYNEQFF.